This TCR beta chain was retrieved from a study of CD8+CD57+ T cells in acquired aplastic anemia. Genomic DNA, the template, was used for profiling of the TCR beta VDJ and CDR3. Via MiXCR, TCRdb re-called the reads, giving one row per CDR3 protein. The sample includes roughly 280,000 distinct CDR3 sequences, approximately 60% of them seen just once. V dropped 6 bases and J dropped 10 bases, with 10 bases sitting between them. Germline CDR1 and CDR2: SNHLY and FYNNEI. This CDR3 has 11 residues. For this clonotype: The antigen is undetermined.

Study outcomes and limitations: Overlap between patients and controls comprised about 30 CD8+ CDR3 sequences.

Patients chosen for sequencing had CD8+CD57+ cells that had expanded, as shown by flow cytometry. Each patient gave a blood sample that was collected before any therapy had been received. Material: sorted CD4+, CD8+, or CD8+CD57+ T cells (not recorded which) from PBMCs. V gene TRBV2 combines with J gene TRBJ2-1; D is unclear. The sequence was obtained from a human donor with aplastic anemia. The CDR3 nucleotides are TGTGCCAGCAGGGGCCCAAAGGAGCAGTTCTTC. Amino acid sequence: CASRGPKEQFF.